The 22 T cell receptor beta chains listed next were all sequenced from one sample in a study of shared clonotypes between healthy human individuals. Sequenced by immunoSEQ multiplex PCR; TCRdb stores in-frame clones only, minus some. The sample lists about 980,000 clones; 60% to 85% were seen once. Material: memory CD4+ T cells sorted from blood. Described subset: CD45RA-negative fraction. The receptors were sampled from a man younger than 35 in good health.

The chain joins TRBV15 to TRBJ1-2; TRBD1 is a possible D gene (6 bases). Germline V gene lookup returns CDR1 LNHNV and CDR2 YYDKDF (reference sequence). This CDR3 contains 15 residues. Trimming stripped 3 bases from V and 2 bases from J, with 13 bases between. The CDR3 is CATSRGRGENYGYTF. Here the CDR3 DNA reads TGTGCCACCAGCAGGGGTAGGGGGGAAAACTATGGCTACACCTTC.

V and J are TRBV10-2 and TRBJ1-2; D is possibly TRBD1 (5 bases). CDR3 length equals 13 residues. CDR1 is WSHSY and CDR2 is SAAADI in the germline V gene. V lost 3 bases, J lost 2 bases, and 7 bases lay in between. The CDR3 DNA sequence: TGCGCCAGCAGTGACGAGGGGAACTATGGCTACACCTTC. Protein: CASSDEGNYGYTF.

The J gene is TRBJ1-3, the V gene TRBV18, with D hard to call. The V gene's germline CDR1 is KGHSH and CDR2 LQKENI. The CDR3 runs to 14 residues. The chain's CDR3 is CAAASSSSGNTIYF. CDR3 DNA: TGTGCGGCCGCGAGCTCGAGCTCTGGAAACACCATATATTTT. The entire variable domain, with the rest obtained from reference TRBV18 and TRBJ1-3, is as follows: NAGVMQNPRHLVRRRGQEARLRCSPMKGHSHVYWYRQLPEEGLKFMVYLQKENIIDESGMPKERFSAEFPKEGPSILRIQQVVRGDSAAYFCAAASSSSGNTIYFGEGSWLTVV.

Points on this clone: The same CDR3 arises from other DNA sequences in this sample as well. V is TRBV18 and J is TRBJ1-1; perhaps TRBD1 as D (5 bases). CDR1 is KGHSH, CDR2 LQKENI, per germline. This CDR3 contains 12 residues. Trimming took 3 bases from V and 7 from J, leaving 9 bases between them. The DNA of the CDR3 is TGTGCCAGCTCACCCTCCGGGGGTGAAGCTTTCTTT. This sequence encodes CASSPSGGEAFF.

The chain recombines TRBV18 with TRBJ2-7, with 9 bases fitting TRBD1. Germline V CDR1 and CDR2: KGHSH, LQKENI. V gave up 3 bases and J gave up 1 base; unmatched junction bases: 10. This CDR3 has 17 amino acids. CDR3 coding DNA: TGTGCCAGCTCACCCTCCGGGACAGGGTTTAATTCCTACGAGCAGTACTTC. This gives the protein CASSPSGTGFNSYEQYF.

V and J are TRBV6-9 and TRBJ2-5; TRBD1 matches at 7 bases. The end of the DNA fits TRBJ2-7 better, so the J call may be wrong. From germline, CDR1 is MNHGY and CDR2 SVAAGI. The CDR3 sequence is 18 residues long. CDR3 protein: CASSFRDSVYRGSYEQYF. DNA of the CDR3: TGTGCCAGCAGCTTCCGGGACAGTGTATACCGAGGGAGCTACGAGCAGTACTTC.

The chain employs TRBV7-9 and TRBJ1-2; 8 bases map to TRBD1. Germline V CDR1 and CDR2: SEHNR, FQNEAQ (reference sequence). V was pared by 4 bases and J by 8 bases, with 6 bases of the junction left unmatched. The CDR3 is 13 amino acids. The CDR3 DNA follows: TGTGCCAGCAGCTGGACAGGGTTCGGGGGCTACACCTTC. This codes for CASSWTGFGGYTF.

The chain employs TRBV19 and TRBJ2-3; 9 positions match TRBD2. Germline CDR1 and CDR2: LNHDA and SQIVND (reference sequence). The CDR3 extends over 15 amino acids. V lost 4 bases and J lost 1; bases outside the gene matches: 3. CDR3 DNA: TGTGCCAGTAGTAGGACTAGCGCCCGCACAGATACGCAGTATTTT. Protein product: CASSRTSARTDTQYF. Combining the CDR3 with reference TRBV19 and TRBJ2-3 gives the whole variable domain DGGITQSPKYLFRKEGQNVTLSCEQNLNHDAMYWYRQDPGQGLRLIYYSQIVNDFQKGDIAEGYSVSREKKESFPLTVTSAQKNPTAFYLCASSRTSARTDTQYFGPGTRLTVL.

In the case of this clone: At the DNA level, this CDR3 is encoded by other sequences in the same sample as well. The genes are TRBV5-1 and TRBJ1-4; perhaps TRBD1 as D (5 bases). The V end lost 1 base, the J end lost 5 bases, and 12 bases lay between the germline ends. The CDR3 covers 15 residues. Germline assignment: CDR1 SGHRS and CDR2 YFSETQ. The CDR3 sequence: CASSLSGTGNEKLFF. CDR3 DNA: TGCGCCAGCAGCTTGTCCGGGACGGGAAATGAAAAACTGTTTTTT. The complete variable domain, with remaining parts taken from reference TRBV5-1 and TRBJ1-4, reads KAGVTQTPRYLIKTRGQQVTLSCSPISGHRSVSWYQQTPGQGLQFLFEYFSETQRNKGNFPGRFSGRQFSNSRSEMNVSTLELGDSALYLCASSLSGTGNEKLFFGSGTQLSVL.

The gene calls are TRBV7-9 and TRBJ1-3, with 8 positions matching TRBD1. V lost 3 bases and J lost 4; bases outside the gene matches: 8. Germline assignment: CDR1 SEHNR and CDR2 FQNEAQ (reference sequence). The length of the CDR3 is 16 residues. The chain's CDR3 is CASSFSGQAQGNTIYF. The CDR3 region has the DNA TGTGCCAGCAGCTTTTCGGGACAGGCCCAGGGAAACACCATATATTTT. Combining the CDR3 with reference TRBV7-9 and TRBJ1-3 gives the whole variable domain DTGVSQNPRHKITKRGQNVTFRCDPISEHNRLYWYRQTLGQGPEFLTYFQNEAQLEKSRLLSDRFSAERPKGSFSTLEIQRTEQGDSAMYLCASSFSGQAQGNTIYFGEGSWLTVV.

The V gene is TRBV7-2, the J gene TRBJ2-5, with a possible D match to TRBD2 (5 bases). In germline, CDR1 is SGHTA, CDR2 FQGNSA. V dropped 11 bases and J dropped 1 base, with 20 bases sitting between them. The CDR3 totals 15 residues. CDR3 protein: CACRGAAWGQETQYF. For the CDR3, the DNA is TGTGCCTGCCGGGGAGCGGCCTGGGGCCAAGAGACCCAGTACTTC.

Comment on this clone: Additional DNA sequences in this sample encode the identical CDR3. This CDR3 is CAISVGGASTDTQYF. As DNA, the CDR3 is TGTGCCATCAGTGTTGGGGGGGCTAGCACAGATACGCAGTATTTT. V and J are TRBV10-3 and TRBJ2-3, with a tentative D call TRBD2 (7 bases). The CDR3 sequence is 15 residues long. V lost 4 bases, J lost 0 bases, and 11 bases lay in between. Germline lookup yields CDR1 ENHRY and CDR2 SYGVKD.

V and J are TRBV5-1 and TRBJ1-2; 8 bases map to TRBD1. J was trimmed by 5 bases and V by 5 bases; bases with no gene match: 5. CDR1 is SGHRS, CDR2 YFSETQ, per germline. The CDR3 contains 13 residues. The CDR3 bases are TGCGCCAGCAGTGCGGACAGGGTTTATGGCTACACCTTC. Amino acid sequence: CASSADRVYGYTF. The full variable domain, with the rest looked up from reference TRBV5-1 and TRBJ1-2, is KAGVTQTPRYLIKTRGQQVTLSCSPISGHRSVSWYQQTPGQGLQFLFEYFSETQRNKGNFPGRFSGRQFSNSRSEMNVSTLELGDSALYLCASSADRVYGYTFGSGTRLTVV.

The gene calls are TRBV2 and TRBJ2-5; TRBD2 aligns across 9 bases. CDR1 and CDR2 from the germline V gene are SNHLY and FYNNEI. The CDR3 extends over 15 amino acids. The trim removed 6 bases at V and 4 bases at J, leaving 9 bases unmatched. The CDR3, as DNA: TGTGCCAGCAGGCGTAGCGGGAGCGCTACAGAGACCCAGTACTTC. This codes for CASRRSGSATETQYF.

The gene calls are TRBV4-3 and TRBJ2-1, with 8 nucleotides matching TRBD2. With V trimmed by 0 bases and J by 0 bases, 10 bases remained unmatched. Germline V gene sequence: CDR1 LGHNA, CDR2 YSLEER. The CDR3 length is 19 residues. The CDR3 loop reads CASSQDFPSGTSSYNEQFF. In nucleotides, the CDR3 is TGCGCCAGCAGCCAAGATTTCCCGTCCGGGACTAGCTCCTACAATGAGCAGTTCTTC.

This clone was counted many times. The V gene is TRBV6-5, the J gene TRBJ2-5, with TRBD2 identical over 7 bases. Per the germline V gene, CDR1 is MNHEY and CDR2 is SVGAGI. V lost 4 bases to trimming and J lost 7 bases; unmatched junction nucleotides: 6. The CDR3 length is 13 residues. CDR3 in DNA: TGTGCCAGCAGTTCCCCGGGAGGAGCGACCCAGTACTTC. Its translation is CASSSPGGATQYF.

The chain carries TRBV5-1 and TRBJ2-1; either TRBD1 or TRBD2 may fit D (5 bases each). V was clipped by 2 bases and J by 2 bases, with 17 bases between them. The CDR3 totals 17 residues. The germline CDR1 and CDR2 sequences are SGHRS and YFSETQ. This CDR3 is CASSLYGATGPYNEQFF. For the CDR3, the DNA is TGCGCCAGCAGCTTATATGGGGCAACGGGACCCTACAATGAGCAGTTCTTC.

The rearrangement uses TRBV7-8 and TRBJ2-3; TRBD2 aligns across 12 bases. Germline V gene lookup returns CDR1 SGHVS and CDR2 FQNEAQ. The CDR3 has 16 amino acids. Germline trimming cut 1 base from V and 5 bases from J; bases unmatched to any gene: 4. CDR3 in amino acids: CASSLGLAGGIDTQYF. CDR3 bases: TGTGCCAGCAGCTTAGGGCTAGCGGGGGGGATAGATACGCAGTATTTT.

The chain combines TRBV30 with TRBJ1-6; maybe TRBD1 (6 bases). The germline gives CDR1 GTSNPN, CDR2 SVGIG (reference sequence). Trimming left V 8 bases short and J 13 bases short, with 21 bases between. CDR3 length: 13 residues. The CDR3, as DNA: TGTGCCGGACAGACGCAGGGAGGGAGCCCCCTCCACTTT. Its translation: CAGQTQGGSPLHF.

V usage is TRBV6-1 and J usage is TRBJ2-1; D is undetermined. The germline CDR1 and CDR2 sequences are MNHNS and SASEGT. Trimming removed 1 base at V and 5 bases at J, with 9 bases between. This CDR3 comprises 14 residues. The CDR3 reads CASSEGWANNEQFF. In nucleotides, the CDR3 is TGTGCCAGCAGTGAAGGGTGGGCTAACAATGAGCAGTTCTTC.

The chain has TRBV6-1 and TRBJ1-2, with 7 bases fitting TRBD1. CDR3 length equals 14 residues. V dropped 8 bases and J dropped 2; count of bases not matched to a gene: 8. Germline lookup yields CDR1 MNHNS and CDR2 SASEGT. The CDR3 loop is CASQRGDSNYGYTF. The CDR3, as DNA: TGTGCCAGCCAAAGGGGGGACAGCAACTATGGCTACACCTTC.

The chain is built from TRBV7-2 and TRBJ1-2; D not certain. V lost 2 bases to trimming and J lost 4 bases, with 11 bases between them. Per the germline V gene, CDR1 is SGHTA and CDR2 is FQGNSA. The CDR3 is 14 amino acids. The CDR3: CASSLPQQIYGYTF. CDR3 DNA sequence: TGTGCCAGCAGCTTACCCCAACAGATCTATGGCTACACCTTC.